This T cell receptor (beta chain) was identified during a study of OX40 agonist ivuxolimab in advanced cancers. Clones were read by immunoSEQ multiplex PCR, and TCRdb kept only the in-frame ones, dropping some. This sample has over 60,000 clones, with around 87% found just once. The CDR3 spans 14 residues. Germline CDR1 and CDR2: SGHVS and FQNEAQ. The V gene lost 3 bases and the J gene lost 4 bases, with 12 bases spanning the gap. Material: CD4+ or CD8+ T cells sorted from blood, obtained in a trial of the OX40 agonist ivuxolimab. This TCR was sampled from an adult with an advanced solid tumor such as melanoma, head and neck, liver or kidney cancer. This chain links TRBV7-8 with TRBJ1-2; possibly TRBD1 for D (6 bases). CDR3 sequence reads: CASSFQQGAYGYTF. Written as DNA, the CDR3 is TGTGCCAGCAGCTTTCAACAGGGAGCCTATGGCTACACCTTC. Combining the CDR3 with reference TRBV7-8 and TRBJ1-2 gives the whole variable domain GAGVSQSPRYKVAKRGQDVALRCDPISGHVSLFWYQQALGQGPEFLTYFQNEAQLDKSGLPSDRFFAERPEGSVSTLKIQRTQQEDSAVYLCASSFQQGAYGYTFGSGTRLTVV.